Detailed here is one T cell receptor beta chain. The antigen remains unidentified. Germline assignment: CDR1 MNHNS and CDR2 SASEGT. This CDR3 comprises 14 residues. Trimming took 11 bases from V and 5 from J; bases not matched to a gene: 11. Primers included in the PCR were 60 Vbeta and 13 Jbeta primers. Profiling relied on immunoSEQ multiplex PCR, and the TCRdb table lists in-frame clones only, not all of them. The sample comprises 180,000 or so clones, about 85% of which are singletons, and roughly 4.7% rests with the top ten. This specimen belongs to a study of cytomegalovirus exposure and HLA in healthy donors. Findings and caveats of the study: Earlier findings revealed that most TCR beta V segments proved productive either about 87% or about 30% of the time.

This sequence originates from a woman aged 45-65 years in good health and CMV-seropositive. The V gene is TRBV6-1, the J gene TRBJ1-1; TRBD1 aligns across 10 bases. The sample taken for sequencing was PBMCs. CDR3 bases: TGTGCCGGGGGACAGGGGATTTTACGGACTGAAGCTTTCTTT. Amino acid sequence: CAGGQGILRTEAFF.